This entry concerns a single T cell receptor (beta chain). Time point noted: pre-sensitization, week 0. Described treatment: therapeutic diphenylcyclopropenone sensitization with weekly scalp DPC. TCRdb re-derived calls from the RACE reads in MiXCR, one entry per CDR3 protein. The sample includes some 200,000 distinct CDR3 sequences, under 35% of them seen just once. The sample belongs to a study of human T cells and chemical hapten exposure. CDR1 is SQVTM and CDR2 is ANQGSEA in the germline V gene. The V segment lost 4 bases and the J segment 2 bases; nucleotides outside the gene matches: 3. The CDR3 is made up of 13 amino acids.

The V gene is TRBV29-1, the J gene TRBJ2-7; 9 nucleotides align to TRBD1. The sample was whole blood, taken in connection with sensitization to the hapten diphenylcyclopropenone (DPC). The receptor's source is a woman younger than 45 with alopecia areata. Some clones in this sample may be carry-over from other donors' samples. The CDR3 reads CSVGQGVAYEQYF. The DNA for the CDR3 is TGCAGCGTTGGACAGGGGGTAGCCTACGAGCAGTACTTC.